The source of this T cell receptor (beta chain) is a study of tumor-infiltrating lymphocytes in localized non-small cell lung cancer. About the study: Several tumor histologies, both smoking statuses, and some post-neoadjuvant chemotherapy samples were included. Study results and caveats: Not all patients were TCR sequenced, owing to tissue quantity. No T-cell fraction difference was seen between IM1 and IM2 tumors. Technical variation could not be separated from intratumor heterogeneity here.

Comment on this clone: Its antigen is still unknown.

Profiled with immunoSEQ multiplex PCR; TCRdb holds only in-frame clones, not every one. The sample consists of under 10,000 clones, around 82% of them appearing once. The CDR3 spans 13 residues. The germline gives CDR1 SGHRS, CDR2 YFSETQ. V lost 6 bases to trimming and J lost 5 bases, with 15 bases between them. The chain uses TRBV5-1 and TRBJ2-7; TRBD1 might be the D (6 bases). The source of this sequence is a human donor with non-small cell lung cancer. The sequenced sample consisted of uninvolved lung tissue not adjacent to the tumor. The CDR3, as DNA: TGCGCCAGCACATATCAGGGGTCCCACGAGCAGTACTTC. Its translation is CASTYQGSHEQYF.